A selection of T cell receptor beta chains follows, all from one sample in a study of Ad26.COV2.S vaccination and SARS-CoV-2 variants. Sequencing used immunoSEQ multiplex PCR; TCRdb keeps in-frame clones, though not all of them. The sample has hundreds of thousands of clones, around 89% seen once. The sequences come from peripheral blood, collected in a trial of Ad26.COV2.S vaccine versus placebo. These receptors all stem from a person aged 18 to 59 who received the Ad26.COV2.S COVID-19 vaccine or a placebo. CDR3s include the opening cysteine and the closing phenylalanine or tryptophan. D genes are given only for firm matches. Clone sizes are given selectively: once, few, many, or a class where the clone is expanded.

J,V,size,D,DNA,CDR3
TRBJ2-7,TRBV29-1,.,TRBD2,TGCAGCGTTACCCTCGGGGGGACTTCCTACGAGCAGTACTTC,CSVTLGGTSYEQYF
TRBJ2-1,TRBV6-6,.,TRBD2,TGTGCCAGCACCCCCACACTAGCGGGGTCGTTGAATGAGCAGTTCTTC,CASTPTLAGSLNEQFF
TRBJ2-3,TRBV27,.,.,TGTGCCAGCAGTTTACGCCTCGGGGCAGATACGCAGTATTTT,CASSLRLGADTQYF
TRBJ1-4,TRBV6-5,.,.,TGTGCCAGCAGTTACGGACAGTATGAAAAACTGTTTTTT,CASSYGQYEKLFF
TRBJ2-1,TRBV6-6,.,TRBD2,TGTGCCAGCAGTTACTATGCTAGCGGTTCCTACAATGAGCAGTTCTTC,CASSYYASGSYNEQFF
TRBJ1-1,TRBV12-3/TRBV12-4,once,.,TGTGCCAGCCTGTTTACAGTGAACACTGAAGCTTTCTTT,CASLFTVNTEAFF
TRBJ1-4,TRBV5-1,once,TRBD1,TGCGCCAGCAGTCCCGGGACAGGGGCGATTAATGAAAAACTGTTTTTT,CASSPGTGAINEKLFF
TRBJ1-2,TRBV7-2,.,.,TGTGCCAGCAGCTTAGTCCAGGGGAACTATGGCTACACCTTC,CASSLVQGNYGYTF
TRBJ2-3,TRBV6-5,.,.,TGTGCCAGCAGTTACTTTTCCCCTAGCACAGATACGCAGTATTTT,CASSYFSPSTDTQYF
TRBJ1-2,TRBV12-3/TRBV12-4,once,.,TGTGCCAGCAGTTTAATTAGGCTCGGCGGCTACACCTTC,CASSLIRLGGYTF
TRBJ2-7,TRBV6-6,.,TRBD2,TGTGCCAGCAGTCCCGGTGGGTTAGCGGGAGGGCCTTCCTACGAGCAGTACTTC,CASSPGGLAGGPSYEQYF
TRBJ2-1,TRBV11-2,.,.,TGTGCCAGCAGCTCGACCGGGACACCCTACAATGAGCAGTTCTTC,CASSSTGTPYNEQFF
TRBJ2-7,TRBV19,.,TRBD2,TGTGCCAGTAGTATCCCGAAGGGACTAGGAATCGAGCAGTACTTC,CASSIPKGLGIEQYF
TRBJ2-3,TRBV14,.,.,TGTGCCAGCAGCCCAAGAACAGGGCTTGGCACAGATACGCAGTATTTT,CASSPRTGLGTDTQYF
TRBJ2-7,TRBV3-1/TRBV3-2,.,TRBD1,TGTGCCAGCAGCATAAGGGACAGGGGCTACGAGCAGTACTTC,CASSIRDRGYEQYF
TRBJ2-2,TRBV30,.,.,TGTGCCTGGAGCCGCCCCGGGGAGCTGTTTTTT,CAWSRPGELFF
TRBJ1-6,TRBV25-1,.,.,TGTGCCAGCAGTGACGGTTGGGATTCACCCCTCCACTTT,CASSDGWDSPLHF
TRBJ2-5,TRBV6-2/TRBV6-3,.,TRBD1,TGTGCCAGCAGTTACACTGGGACAGGGGGCGCCGGGGGATACAAGAGAAGCCAGTACTTC,CASSYTGTGGAGGYKRSQYF
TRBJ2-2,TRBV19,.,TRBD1,TGTGCCAGTAGTTCACAGGGGACCGGGGAGCTGTTTTTT,CASSSQGTGELFF
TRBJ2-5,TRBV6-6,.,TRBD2,TGTGCCAGCAGTTACTCCTTAGGACTAGCGGGACCAGTCCCGTACTTC,CASSYSLGLAGPVPYF
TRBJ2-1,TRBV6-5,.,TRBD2,TGTGCCAGCAGTTACAAGGGACTAGCGGGGTCTGAGCAGTTCTTC,CASSYKGLAGSEQFF
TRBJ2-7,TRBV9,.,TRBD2,TGTGCCAGCAGCGGGGACGGGACTAGCGGGACTTTTCCCTACGAGCAGTACTTC,CASSGDGTSGTFPYEQYF
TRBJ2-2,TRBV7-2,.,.,TGTGCCAGCAGCTCCCTTGGAGGGGGGAACACCGGGGAGCTGTTTTTT,CASSSLGGGNTGELFF
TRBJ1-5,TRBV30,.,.,TGTGCCTGGAGTCTAACTGGAGATCAGCCCCAGCATTTT,CAWSLTGDQPQHF
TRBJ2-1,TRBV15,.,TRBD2,TGTGCCGTCTCCATAGCGGGGGCCTACAATGAGCAGTTCTTC,CAVSIAGAYNEQFF
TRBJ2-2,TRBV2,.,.,TGTGCCACCTCAGGGGGGTCGACGTGGACCGGGGAGCTGTTTTTT,CATSGGSTWTGELFF
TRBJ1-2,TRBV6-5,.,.,TGTGCCAGCAGTTACGGGGCAGGGCTTGGCTACACCTTC,CASSYGAGLGYTF
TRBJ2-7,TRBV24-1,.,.,TGTGCCACCAGTGATTTGAGCGGACCGTCCTACGAGCAGTACTTC,CATSDLSGPSYEQYF
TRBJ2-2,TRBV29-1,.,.,TGCAGCGTTGCCCCACAGAACACCGGGGAGCTGTTTTTT,CSVAPQNTGELFF
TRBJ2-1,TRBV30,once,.,TGTGCCTGGAGTAAGGGCCCCTCGCTGTTGGATGAGCAGTTCTTC,CAWSKGPSLLDEQFF
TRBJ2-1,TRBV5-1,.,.,TGCGCCAGCAGCTTGGCGGGCCGTAGCCCGCAGTTCTTC,CASSLAGRSPQFF
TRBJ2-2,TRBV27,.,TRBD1,TGTGCCAGCAGTTTCCCGGGACAGGTGAACACCGGGGAGCTGTTTTTT,CASSFPGQVNTGELFF
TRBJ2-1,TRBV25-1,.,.,TGTGCCAGCACAACAGGTGGGGGCTCCTACAATGAGCAGTTCTTC,CASTTGGGSYNEQFF
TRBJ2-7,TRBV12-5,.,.,TGTGCTAGTGGTTCCTACGAGCAGTACTTC,CASGSYEQYF
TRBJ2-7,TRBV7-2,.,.,TGTGCCAGCAGCTTAAACGGGAATAGGCCCTACGAGCAGTACTTC,CASSLNGNRPYEQYF
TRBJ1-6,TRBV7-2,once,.,TGTGCCAGCAGCTTAAGGATGAGGACAGAAAATTCACCCCTCCACTTT,CASSLRMRTENSPLHF
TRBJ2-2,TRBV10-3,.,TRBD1,TGTGCCATCAGTACAGGGGTAGTTACCGGGGAGCTGTTTTTT,CAISTGVVTGELFF
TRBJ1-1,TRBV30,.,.,TGTGCCTGGAGTAGGCAGTCCCAAGCTTTCTTT,CAWSRQSQAFF
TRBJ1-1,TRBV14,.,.,TGTGCCAGCAGCAACCTCGGCAGGGGCGGGGGAGCTTTCTTT,CASSNLGRGGGAFF
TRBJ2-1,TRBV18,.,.,TGTGCCAGCTACATGGGACTCCCCGGGAATGAGCAGTTCTTC,CASYMGLPGNEQFF
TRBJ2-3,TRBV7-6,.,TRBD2,TGTGCCAGCAGCTCCCGGGACGGTCTGGGAGGGGATACGCAGTATTTT,CASSSRDGLGGDTQYF
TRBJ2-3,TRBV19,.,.,TGTGCCAGTAGTTTCCGGGGGGCTAGCACAGATACGCAGTATTTT,CASSFRGASTDTQYF
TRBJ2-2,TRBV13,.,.,TGTGCCAGCAGCCCCCCGCGGGACACCGGGGAGCTGTTTTTT,CASSPPRDTGELFF
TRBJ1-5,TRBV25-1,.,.,TGTGCCAGCAGTGAATTAGGTGGGTTCAATCAGCCCCAGCATTTT,CASSELGGFNQPQHF
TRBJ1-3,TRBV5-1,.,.,TGCGCCAGCAAACAGGTCAGCTCTGGAAACACCATATATTTT,CASKQVSSGNTIYF
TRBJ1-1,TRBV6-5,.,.,TGTGCCAGCAGTTACTCGGCACAGGGCTCGGGCACTGAAGCTTTCTTT,CASSYSAQGSGTEAFF
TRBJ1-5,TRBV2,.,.,TGTGCCAGCAGTGAGGGCGAAAAACGCCAGCCCCAGCATTTT,CASSEGEKRQPQHF
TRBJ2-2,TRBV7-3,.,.,TGTGCCAGCAGCTCGCGCCCTGCCCCTAACACCGGGGAGCTGTTTTTT,CASSSRPAPNTGELFF
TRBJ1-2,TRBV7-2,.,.,TGTGCCAGCAGCTTAGACACCATTCCATATGGCTACACCTTC,CASSLDTIPYGYTF
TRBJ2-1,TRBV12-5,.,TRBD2,TGTGCTAGTGGTTCCCTAGCGGGGGAGTACAATGAGCAGTTCTTC,CASGSLAGEYNEQFF
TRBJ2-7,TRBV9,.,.,TGTGCCAGCAGCGCCAGACTAGGCTACGAGCAGTACTTC,CASSARLGYEQYF
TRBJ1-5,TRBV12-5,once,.,TGTGCTAGTGGTACAGCTATAGATCAGCCCCAGCATTTT,CASGTAIDQPQHF
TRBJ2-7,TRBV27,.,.,TGTGCCAGCAGTCCGGGGACCGCTTACGAGCAGTACTTC,CASSPGTAYEQYF
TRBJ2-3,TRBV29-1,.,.,TGCAGCGTGAGATGGTATACGCAGTATTTT,CSVRWYTQYF
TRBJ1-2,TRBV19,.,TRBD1,TGTGCCAGTAGTATCTCGGGTTCAGGGGGATATGGCTACACCTTC,CASSISGSGGYGYTF